A selection of T cell receptor beta chains follows, all from one sample in a study of regulatory T cells in long-lasting Graves disease. TCRdb used MiXCR to reprocess the multiplex PCR reads, holding one entry per CDR3 protein. The repertoire holds about 450,000 distinct CDR3 sequences, with 20% to 25% as singletons. Sequences were derived from peripheral blood mononuclear cells (PBMCs), sampled when the disease was refractory, from a patient treated with antithyroid drugs. The receptors originated from a female donor with Graves disease. Both conserved end residues are part of each CDR3. The D gene is left open where the match is weak. Size values are once, few and many counts, or a class for expanded clones, and some rows have none.

J gene | V gene | clone size | D gene | CDR3 protein | CDR3 DNA
TRBJ2-5 | TRBV27 | NA | TRBD2 | CASSPLGLADQETQYF | TGTGCCAGCAGTCCGCTGGGACTAGCCGACCAAGAGACCCAGTACTTC
TRBJ2-2 | TRBV27 | NA | TRBD2 | CASSLPAGVVTGELFF | TGTGCCAGCAGCCTCCCAGCGGGAGTCGTTACCGGGGAGCTGTTTTTT
TRBJ1-2 | TRBV5-1 | many | NA | CASSLDWGTVGYGYTF | TGCGCCAGCAGCTTGGATTGGGGCACCGTTGGCTATGGCTACACCTTC
TRBJ2-7 | TRBV7-2 | many | NA | CASSLDPGSEQYF | TGTGCCAGCAGCTTAGACCCGGGGAGCGAGCAGTACTTC
TRBJ1-4 | TRBV2 | many | NA | CASTPVGGANEKLFF | TGTGCCAGCACCCCAGTGGGAGGGGCTAATGAAAAACTGTTTTTT
TRBJ1-2 | TRBV7-3 | few | NA | CASSQEGRDGYTF | TGTGCCAGCAGCCAGGAGGGCAGGGATGGCTACACCTTC
TRBJ2-2 | TRBV11-1 | many | NA | CASTRVRASGELFF | TGTGCCAGCACCAGAGTACGGGCTTCGGGGGAGCTGTTTTTT
TRBJ2-7 | TRBV2 | NA | NA | CASSLIPGPPSSYEQYF | TGTGCCAGCAGCTTAATCCCGGGACCGCCTTCCTCCTACGAGCAGTACTTC
TRBJ2-7 | TRBV28 | many | NA | CASSFLSPPDSYEQYF | TGTGCCAGCAGTTTCCTCTCCCCTCCCGATTCCTACGAGCAGTACTTC
TRBJ2-7 | TRBV4-2 | many | NA | CASKSGQRSYEQYF | TGTGCCAGCAAGTCGGGGCAACGCTCCTACGAGCAGTACTTC
TRBJ2-5 | TRBV9 | many | NA | CASSVTLGGTQYF | TGTGCCAGCAGCGTAACTCTCGGGGGGACCCAGTACTTC
TRBJ2-2 | TRBV12-3/TRBV12-4 | few | TRBD2 | CASSQGLAGGWNTGELFF | TGTGCCAGCAGTCAGGGACTAGCGGGAGGATGGAACACCGGGGAGCTGTTTTTT
TRBJ2-7 | TRBV14 | NA | NA | CASSQVAGNEQYF | TGTGCCAGCAGCCAAGTCGCCGGGAACGAGCAGTACTTC
TRBJ2-7 | TRBV5-1 | NA | NA | CASSVSGAPYEQYF | TGCGCCAGCAGCGTTAGCGGAGCCCCCTACGAGCAGTACTTC
TRBJ2-7 | TRBV5-5 | few | NA | CASSSRWDDTYEQYF | TGTGCCAGCAGCAGTCGCTGGGATGACACCTACGAGCAGTACTTC
TRBJ1-5 | TRBV5-1 | few | NA | CASSLAPGQQPQHF | TGCGCCAGCAGCTTGGCCCCAGGGCAACAGCCCCAGCATTTT
TRBJ2-5 | TRBV20-1 | many | NA | CSARWGRQGQETQYF | TGCAGTGCTAGATGGGGGAGGCAGGGCCAAGAGACCCAGTACTTC
TRBJ2-7 | TRBV3-1 | many | TRBD1 | CASSQEGGATYEQYF | TGTGCCAGCAGCCAAGAAGGGGGCGCTACCTACGAGCAGTACTTC
TRBJ1-4 | TRBV7-2 | few | NA | CASRRGFATNEKLFF | TGTGCCAGCAGGCGGGGGTTTGCAACTAATGAAAAACTGTTTTTT
TRBJ2-7 | TRBV5-1 | NA | NA | CASSLVLETPYEQYF | TGCGCCAGCAGCTTGGTGCTGGAGACTCCCTACGAGCAGTACTTC
TRBJ1-2 | TRBV4-1 | NA | NA | CASSQPGRTEEYGYTF | TGCGCCAGCAGCCAACCGGGCAGGACAGAAGAATATGGCTACACCTTC
TRBJ2-7 | TRBV10-3 | NA | NA | CAISEFRTDSYEQYF | TGTGCCATCAGTGAGTTTAGGACGGACAGCTACGAGCAGTACTTC
TRBJ1-2 | TRBV20-1 | NA | NA | CSASPQGTDGYTF | TGCAGTGCTAGCCCCCAGGGGACGGATGGCTACACCTTC
TRBJ2-7 | TRBV19 | few | TRBD2 | CATGPRTSGTYEQYF | TGTGCCACCGGCCCCCGGACTAGCGGGACCTACGAGCAGTACTTC
TRBJ2-6 | TRBV5-1 | NA | NA | CASSFTLSGANVLTF | TGCGCCAGCAGCTTTACCCTCTCTGGGGCCAACGTCCTGACTTTC
TRBJ2-1 | TRBV11-2 | many | TRBD1 | CASSLTGANEQFF | TGTGCCAGCAGCCTAACAGGGGCCAATGAGCAGTTCTTC
TRBJ1-5 | TRBV28 | many | NA | CASSLYRPNQPQHF | TGTGCCAGCAGTTTGTACAGGCCTAATCAGCCCCAGCATTTT
TRBJ1-4 | TRBV29-1 | NA | NA | CSVGEGTEKLFF | TGCAGCGTTGGTGAGGGGACTGAAAAACTGTTTTTT
TRBJ1-1 | TRBV5-5 | NA | NA | CASSRAGTTNTEAFF | TGTGCCAGCAGCAGGGCCGGGACAACGAACACTGAAGCTTTCTTT
TRBJ2-5 | TRBV10-3 | once | NA | CAIANMEAQYF | TGTGCCATAGCTAACATGGAGGCCCAGTACTTC
TRBJ1-2 | TRBV11-3 | many | NA | CASRHPDQGSMGYTF | TGTGCCAGCAGGCACCCGGACCAGGGTTCTATGGGCTACACCTTC
TRBJ1-5 | TRBV27 | NA | TRBD1 | CASSPTGQGRNQPQHF | TGTGCCAGCAGTCCGACGGGACAGGGACGCAATCAGCCCCAGCATTTT
TRBJ2-5 | TRBV18 | few | NA | CASSPLIGAQETQYF | TGTGCCAGCTCACCACTCATCGGCGCCCAAGAGACCCAGTACTTC
TRBJ2-7 | TRBV2 | many | TRBD1 | CASSELGFRDRSSYEQYF | TGTGCCAGCAGTGAATTAGGGTTCCGGGACAGGAGCTCCTACGAGCAGTACTTC
TRBJ2-3 | TRBV20-1 | NA | NA | CSASRRPIGADTQYF | TGCAGTGCTTCTCGAAGGCCCATAGGGGCAGATACGCAGTATTTT
TRBJ2-5 | TRBV7-2 | many | NA | CASSLIAEETQYF | TGTGCCAGCAGCTTAATAGCGGAAGAGACCCAGTACTTC
TRBJ2-7 | TRBV30 | NA | NA | CAWGVYEQYF | TGTGCCTGGGGGGTCTACGAGCAGTACTTC
TRBJ2-7 | TRBV28 | many | TRBD2 | CASSFYLGLAESTTTYEQYF | TGTGCCAGCAGTTTTTATCTGGGACTAGCGGAAAGTACAACTACCTACGAGCAGTACTTC
TRBJ1-2 | TRBV6-2/TRBV6-3 | NA | NA | CASSPGHNYGYTF | TGTGCCAGCAGTCCCGGTCATAACTATGGCTACACCTTC
TRBJ2-7 | TRBV4-2 | once | NA | CASSQDFVKHYEQYF | TGTGCCAGCAGCCAAGATTTTGTAAAGCATTACGAGCAGTACTTC
TRBJ1-1 | TRBV29-1 | NA | TRBD1 | CSARGGSGTEAFF | TGCAGCGCCAGGGGGGGGTCTGGCACTGAAGCTTTCTTT
TRBJ2-1 | TRBV12-3/TRBV12-4 | NA | NA | CASNQDYSYNEQLF | TGTGCCAGCAACCAGGACTATTCCTACAATGAGCAGCTCTTC
TRBJ2-7 | TRBV7-6 | many | NA | CASSLDIPGGPYEQYF | TGTGCCAGCAGCTTAGATATTCCAGGGGGGCCCTACGAGCAGTACTTC
TRBJ1-6 | TRBV5-1 | NA | NA | CASSSDNSPLHF | TGCGCCAGCAGCTCCGATAATTCACCCCTCCACTTT
TRBJ1-5 | TRBV5-5 | NA | NA | CASSLEEWSQPQHF | TGTGCCAGCAGCTTGGAGGAGTGGAGTCAGCCCCAGCATTTT
TRBJ1-1 | TRBV2 | few | NA | CASSEGWTPRPEAFF | TGTGCCAGCAGTGAGGGTTGGACCCCGAGGCCTGAAGCTTTCTTT
TRBJ2-7 | TRBV5-1 | NA | NA | CASSLRLTPNVDEQYF | TGCGCCAGCAGCTTACGCCTTACTCCGAATGTGGACGAGCAGTACTTC
TRBJ1-1 | TRBV6-2/TRBV6-3 | many | NA | CASTISGGYTEAFF | TGTGCCAGCACCATATCTGGGGGGTACACTGAAGCTTTCTTT
TRBJ2-2 | TRBV30 | NA | NA | CAWSRRPGIGTRELFF | TGTGCCTGGAGTCGGAGACCGGGAATTGGGACCCGGGAGCTGTTTTTT
TRBJ2-7 | TRBV7-2 | many | TRBD2 | CASSLGGLAGGPHEQYF | TGTGCCAGCAGCTTAGGGGGACTAGCGGGAGGGCCCCACGAGCAGTACTTC
TRBJ2-7 | TRBV12-3/TRBV12-4 | many | NA | CASSFPGAYEQYF | TGTGCCAGCAGTTTCCCAGGGGCCTACGAGCAGTACTTC
TRBJ2-3 | TRBV28 | NA | NA | CASSLVHTTDTQYF | TGTGCCAGCAGTTTAGTCCATACCACAGATACGCAGTATTTT
TRBJ1-1 | TRBV19 | NA | TRBD1 | CASSTGGGVTEAFF | TGTGCCAGTAGTACCGGAGGGGGCGTCACTGAAGCTTTCTTT
TRBJ1-3 | TRBV11-2 | few | TRBD1 | CASSSTGTGVSGNTIYF | TGTGCCAGCAGCTCAACCGGGACAGGGGTCTCTGGAAACACCATATATTTT
TRBJ1-2 | TRBV14 | NA | TRBD1 | CASSHRDRGYYGYTF | TGTGCCAGCAGCCACCGGGACAGGGGCTACTATGGCTACACCTTC
TRBJ1-4 | TRBV29-1 | many | TRBD1 | CSVLTGGVEKLFF | TGCAGCGTTCTGACAGGGGGCGTTGAAAAACTGTTTTTT
TRBJ1-5 | TRBV27 | few | NA | CASGGLDQPQHF | TGTGCAAGTGGGGGCCTGGATCAGCCCCAGCATTTT
TRBJ1-1 | TRBV6-2/TRBV6-3 | NA | NA | CASRLTGKFGKAFF | TGTGCCAGCAGACTAACAGGGAAATTCGGTAAAGCTTTCTTT
TRBJ2-2 | TRBV2 | many | NA | CASTRSSNTGELFF | TGTGCCAGCACGAGATCCTCGAACACCGGGGAGCTGTTTTTT
TRBJ2-2 | TRBV5-1 | many | NA | CASSLGATGELFF | TGCGCCAGCAGCTTGGGGGCTACCGGGGAGCTGTTTTTT